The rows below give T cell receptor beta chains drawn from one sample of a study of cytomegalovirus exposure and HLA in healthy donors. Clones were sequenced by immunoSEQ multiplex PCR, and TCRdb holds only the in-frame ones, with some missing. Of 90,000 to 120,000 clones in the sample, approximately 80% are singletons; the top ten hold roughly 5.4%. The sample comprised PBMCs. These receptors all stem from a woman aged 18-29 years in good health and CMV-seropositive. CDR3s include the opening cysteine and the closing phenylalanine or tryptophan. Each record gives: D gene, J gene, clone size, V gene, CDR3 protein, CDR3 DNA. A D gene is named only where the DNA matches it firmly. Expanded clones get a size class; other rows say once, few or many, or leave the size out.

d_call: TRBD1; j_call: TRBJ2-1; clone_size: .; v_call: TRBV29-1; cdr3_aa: CSVRPTGVPYNEQFF; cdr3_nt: TGCAGCGTGAGGCCCACAGGGGTACCCTACAATGAGCAGTTCTTC
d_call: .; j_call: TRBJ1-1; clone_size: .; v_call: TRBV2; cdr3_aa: CASSDPRGLNTEAFF; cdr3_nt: TGTGCCAGCAGTGACCCTAGGGGCCTGAACACTGAAGCTTTCTTT
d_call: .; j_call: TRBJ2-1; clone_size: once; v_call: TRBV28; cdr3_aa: CASSLLPEPIYNEQFF; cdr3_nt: TGTGCCAGCAGTTTATTGCCGGAGCCCATATACAATGAGCAGTTCTTC
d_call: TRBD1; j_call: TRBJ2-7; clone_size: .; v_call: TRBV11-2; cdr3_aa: CASSLVPDRVLEQYF; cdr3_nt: TGTGCCAGCAGCTTAGTTCCGGACAGGGTGCTCGAGCAGTACTTC
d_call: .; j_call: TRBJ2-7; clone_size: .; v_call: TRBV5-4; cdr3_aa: CASSLGSGSYEQYF; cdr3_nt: TGTGCCAGCAGCTTGGGGTCGGGATCCTACGAGCAGTACTTC
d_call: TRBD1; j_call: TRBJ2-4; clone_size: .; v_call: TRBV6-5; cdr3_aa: CASSPGQGKNIQYF; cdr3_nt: TGTGCCAGCAGCCCCGGACAGGGGAAAAACATTCAGTACTTC
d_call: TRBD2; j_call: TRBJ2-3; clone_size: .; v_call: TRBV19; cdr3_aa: CASSIEWGGEGMSTDTQYF; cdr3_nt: TGTGCCAGTAGTATAGAGTGGGGCGGGGAGGGAATGAGCACAGATACGCAGTATTTT
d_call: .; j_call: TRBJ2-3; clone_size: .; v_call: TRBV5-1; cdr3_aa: CASSLAVSVTDTQYF; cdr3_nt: TGCGCCAGCAGCTTGGCGGTTAGCGTAACAGATACGCAGTATTTT
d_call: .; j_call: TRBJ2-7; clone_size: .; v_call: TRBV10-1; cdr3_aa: CASSDHYEQYF; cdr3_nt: TGCGCCAGCAGTGACCACTACGAGCAGTACTTC
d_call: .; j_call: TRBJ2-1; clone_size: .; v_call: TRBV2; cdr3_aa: CASSHGTGSVYNEQFF; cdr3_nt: TGTGCCAGCAGCCACGGGACTGGATCGGTTTACAATGAGCAGTTCTTC